This TCR beta chain was identified during a study of beta chain features in type 1 diabetes (dated by TCRdb to between 2017 and 2018). For context, the study as a whole: Mean age, gender distribution, total cell number and subset yield were not different between patients and healthy donors. A total of 90 million to 120 million sorted cells were examined across all samples, and a strong correlation was observed between cell number per subset and RNA yield. The study compared TCRB repertoires of sorted circulating CD4+ T cell subsets between recently diagnosed type 1 diabetes patients and matched healthy donors. Regulatory and stem cell-like memory subsets were isolated from only 8 patients and roughly eight healthy donors, whereas naive and central memory subsets came from all 30 or so donors.

All of the isolated RNA was reverse transcribed with the High Capacity cDNA Reverse Transcription Kit, so expressed TCRB transcripts were sequenced. For stem cell-like memory T cell samples, survey-depth immunoSEQ sequencing was used, averaging about 1 million total reads per sample. Sorted cells were lysed in RLT buffer, and RNA was extracted using DNase-treated RNeasy Micro or Mini kits according to cell number. To prevent cross-contamination, each cell subset was processed individually, whereas patient and healthy donor samples were processed jointly. Using the immunoSEQ multiplex PCR, TCRB sequences were amplified from cDNA into 87-bp fragments spanning the CDR3 region. Sequencing of the amplicons was performed on the Illumina HiSeq platform. The authors' analysis ran thus. Synthetic template baselines were used to correct PCR bias computationally, reads within Hamming distance 2 were collapsed, and singletons that could not be merged were discarded. By aligning reads against IMGT, V, D and J genes, CDR3 length, and insertions or deletions at six rearrangement sites were assigned. Clonotype counts were normalized to sorted cell number within each subset before computing true diversity and Gini coefficients with the tcR R package. The overlap coefficient, calculated on TCRB nucleotide sequences, was used to measure repertoire sharing. As stored in TCRdb, this immuneACCESS dataset retains in-frame rearrangements with V and J assigned. A fraction of the clones does not appear; measured against another copy, unresolved V genes explain less than half of the discrepancy, and the remainder lacks a known reason. V and J calls and clone size are copied from that table; D and trimming were computed from the DNA. The table for this sample lists under 45,000 clones; roughly 50% of them were counted only once. The ten largest clones add up to about 0.25% of the sample.

From each donor, a single peripheral blood sample of approximately 110 mL on average was drawn into heparinised tubes. Using a panel that included CD45RO, CCR7, CD25, CD127, CD95 and CD27, naive, central memory, regulatory and stem cell-like memory CD4+ T cells were sorted on a BD FACSAria II. Every sorted population had a purity above 95%. Right away, PBMCs were isolated by Lymphoprep density gradient centrifugation and were stained directly, with no culture step. So that batch effects would be minimized, each experiment stained and sorted samples in pairs, pairing one healthy donor with one patient. Only a few counts were recorded for this clone. Its recognized antigen is unknown. Base qualities are not provided; no much larger clone lies one nucleotide away. What the work shows at the level of the full study, not this receptor alone: At VDJ recombination sites, type 1 diabetes patients had fewer insertions and more deleted nucleotides, which implies abnormalities in thymic rearrangement. Naive, central memory and regulatory TCRB repertoires appeared to be more alike among patients than among healthy donors. Because cDNA was sequenced instead of genomic DNA, highly expressing activated cells could be over-represented, though the groups showed no difference in activation or CD3 levels. Because small numbers of individuals were included in the HLA sub-analyses, any influence of HLA type on TCRB rearrangement was left unresolved. Shorter templates might be favored by PCR, yet because patient and control samples were amplified and corrected together, any such skew would affect both groups equally. In all four CD4+ subsets, TCRB CDR3 length was moderately but significantly shorter in type 1 diabetes patients.

The sequence derives from a woman in her twenties or thirties in good health. The source material was stem cell memory CD4+ T cells from blood. Reading the label with the study, this specimen's cell subset or site is: stem cell-like memory CD4+ T cells.

The DNA is TGTGCCAGCAGCTTAGCCGGGACAGCCTATGGCTACACCTTC. It translates to CASSLAGTAYGYTF. The chain is assembled from TRBV7-2 and TRBJ1-2; 7 middle bases align to TRBD1. CDR1 SGHTA and CDR2 FQGNSA are derived from the germline V gene. V is trimmed back by 0 bases and J by 4 bases, and the junction contains 2 bases that no gene match accounts for. The CDR3, cysteine through phenylalanine, is 14 amino acids long. The read is trimmed to its CDR3 DNA, 42 bases read in frame from base 1.